The 30 T cell receptor beta chains in this list originate from one sample, sequenced in a study of CD8 T cells in ankylosing spondylitis (dated by TCRdb to the late 2010s). Antigen specificity for these receptors is unknown. Preparation of the library involved 5' RACE. TCRdb records Illumina HiSeq 2500 as the sequencer. TCRdb itself trimmed the public reads at Q25 with fastp, ran MiXCR and retained productive beta chains. Identical CDR3 proteins give one entry, which carries the most common genes and DNA. The sample table shows around 890,000 distinct CDR3 sequences, and roughly 10% are seen once. The ten largest clonotypes hold roughly 0.51% of the sample. General study outcomes and caveats: A TCR beta motif made up of several highly homologous amino acid variants appeared to be characteristic of blood from ankylosing spondylitis patients.

Sequencing was performed on blood, either unsorted or a sorted T cell fraction (not recorded which). The receptor set was obtained from a male donor with ankylosing spondylitis.

In its sample, this clonotype was seen many times. The chain uses TRBV5-1 and TRBJ2-3; 7 positions match TRBD2. The CDR3 covers 16 residues. Losses at the gene ends were 2 bases for V and 0 bases for J; bases not matched to a gene: 6. The germline gives CDR1 SGHRS, CDR2 YFSETQ. The CDR3 region is CASSFTSVYSTDTQYF. The CDR3 bases are TGCGCCAGCAGCTTCACTAGCGTCTATAGCACAGATACGCAGTATTTT.

V usage is TRBV7-2 and J usage is TRBJ2-5; D could derive from TRBD1 or TRBD2 (7 bases each). This CDR3 region has 16 residues. Germline V gene lookup returns CDR1 SGHTA and CDR2 FQGNSA. V was clipped by 5 bases and J by 1 base, with 17 bases between them. CDR3 DNA: TGTGCCAGCAGCCACAGGGGAGGGGGATTCCAAGAGACCCAGTACTTC. Encoded protein: CASSHRGGGFQETQYF.

The V gene is TRBV5-1, the J gene TRBJ2-3; TRBD2 matches at 7 bases. The V gene end was trimmed by 5 bases and the J gene end by 4 bases; junction bases not matched to a gene: 10. The germline CDR1 and CDR2 sequences are SGHRS and YFSETQ. This CDR3 has 15 residues. The CDR3 DNA reads as TGCGCCAGCAGACCGAGCGGGGCCCCCTCAGATACGCAGTATTTT. Its protein is CASRPSGAPSDTQYF.

The chain joins TRBV7-2 to TRBJ2-5, with 10 bases fitting TRBD2. From germline, CDR1 is SGHTA and CDR2 FQGNSA. CDR3 size: 15 residues. Trimming took 4 bases from V and 5 from J; bases not matched to a gene: 7. CDR3 DNA: TGTGCCAGCAGCTCACAGAGCGGGAGGGGGGAGACCCAGTACTTC. Protein sequence: CASSSQSGRGETQYF.

This clonotype was detected only a few times. The chain employs TRBV20-1 and TRBJ1-4; TRBD1 agrees at 8 bases. The CDR3 totals 12 residues. V was clipped by 5 bases and J by 7 bases; unmatched bases: 3. The V gene's germline CDR1 is DFQATT and CDR2 SNEGSKA (reference sequence). CDR3 in DNA: TGCAGTGCTGGGGGACAGGCTGAAAAACTGTTTTTT. Its protein product is CSAGGQAEKLFF.

The chain recombines TRBV4-3 with TRBJ2-1; D gene uncertain. The ends were cut back, 4 bases at V and 9 bases at J, with 16 bases in the middle. The CDR3 is 14 residues long. Germline values: CDR1 LGHNA, CDR2 YSLEER. As DNA, the CDR3 is TGCGCCAGCAGCCTAGAACCTCTGATAAGTGAGCAGTTCTTC. This gives the protein CASSLEPLISEQFF.

This clonotype has a count of ten or more. The chain links TRBV29-1 to TRBJ2-1, with a possible D match to TRBD1 (6 bases). V was cut by 7 bases and J by 4 bases, with 14 bases left in between. CDR3 size: 13 residues. CDR1 and CDR2 from the germline V gene are SQVTM and ANQGSEA. The DNA for the CDR3 is TGCAGCGCGCTGGTTGGGACATACAATGAGCAGTTCTTC. Amino acids: CSALVGTYNEQFF.

The chain couples TRBV4-2 to TRBJ1-5; no firm D call. The ends were cut back, 0 bases at V and 3 bases at J, with 12 bases in the middle. Germline lookup yields CDR1 LGHNA and CDR2 YNFKEQ. CDR3 length equals 16 residues. The CDR3 protein is CASSQDLGGINQPQHF. CDR3 sequence (DNA): TGTGCCAGCAGCCAAGACCTAGGTGGGATCAATCAGCCCCAGCATTTT.

There are a few counts of this clonotype. The chain couples TRBV20-1 to TRBJ1-1; TRBD1 aligns across 7 bases. After removal of 3 bases from V and 1 base from J, the junction contained 5 bases not matched to a gene. From germline, CDR1 is DFQATT and CDR2 SNEGSKA (reference sequence). CDR3 length: 14 amino acids. The CDR3 loop reads CSASDRAGNTEAFF. As DNA, the CDR3 is TGCAGTGCTAGCGACAGGGCTGGGAACACTGAAGCTTTCTTT.

This clonotype was counted between two and nine times. V usage is TRBV20-1 and J usage is TRBJ2-1, with 14 bases fitting TRBD2. Germline V gene lookup returns CDR1 DFQATT and CDR2 SNEGSKA (reference sequence). The CDR3 spans 17 residues. Losses at the gene ends were 6 bases for V and 3 bases for J; bases not matched to a gene: 10. The CDR3 coding sequence is TGCAGTGCGGCGGGACTAGCGGGAGCCGTGGACTACAATGAGCAGTTCTTC. This sequence encodes CSAAGLAGAVDYNEQFF.

This chain links TRBV7-9 with TRBJ2-1, with 9 nucleotides matching TRBD2. From germline, CDR1 is SEHNR and CDR2 FQNEAQ (reference sequence). The CDR3 length is 17 residues. V shed 4 bases, J shed 6 bases, and the junction held 13 bases outside the gene matches. The DNA of the CDR3 is TGTGCCAGCAGCTCCTCGGGACTAGCCCGGGGGAGCAATGAGCAGTTCTTC. Translating gives CASSSSGLARGSNEQFF. Full variable domain (remainder filled in from reference TRBV7-9 and TRBJ2-1): DTGVSQNPRHKITKRGQNVTFRCDPISEHNRLYWYRQTLGQGPEFLTYFQNEAQLEKSRLLSDRFSAERPKGSFSTLEIQRTEQGDSAMYLCASSSSGLARGSNEQFFGPGTRLTVL.

The V call is TRBV18, the J call TRBJ2-1; D unclear. Trimming shortened V by 4 bases and J by 2 bases, and 9 bases separated the two germline ends. CDR1 and CDR2 from the germline V gene are KGHSH and LQKENI. CDR3 length: 14 residues. The CDR3 protein is CASSRERTYNEQFF. The CDR3 bases are TGTGCCAGCTCACGGGAACGGACCTACAATGAGCAGTTCTTC.

The chain has TRBV18 and TRBJ1-5; the D gene is possibly TRBD1 (5 bases). This CDR3 spans 13 amino acids. CDR1 and CDR2 (germline): KGHSH, LQKENI. Trimming removed 6 bases from V and 5 bases from J, with 11 bases in between. CDR3 region: CASSTSRDQPQHF. The DNA of the CDR3 is TGTGCCAGCTCGACCAGCAGGGATCAGCCCCAGCATTTT.

This clonotype was seen a handful of times. The chain employs TRBV5-1 and TRBJ2-7; TRBD1 might be the D (6 bases). The V gene's germline CDR1 is SGHRS and CDR2 YFSETQ. The CDR3 extends over 14 amino acids. V dropped 4 bases and J dropped 4 bases, with 15 bases sitting between them. The CDR3 region is CASSGQQGNYEQYF. For the CDR3, the DNA is TGCGCCAGCAGCGGTCAACAGGGCAATTACGAGCAGTACTTC.

In this sample, this clonotype turned up many times. The gene calls are TRBV29-1 and TRBJ1-2; maybe TRBD1 (6 bases). The CDR3 loop spans 11 amino acids. The germline V gene encodes CDR1 SQVTM and CDR2 ANQGSEA. V shed 2 bases and J shed 10 bases, with 11 bases lying between them. The CDR3 nucleotides read TGCAGCGTTGAACGAGGGGGTCCCTACACCTTC. Protein: CSVERGGPYTF.

The chain has TRBV6-1 and TRBJ2-7; 7 nucleotides agree with TRBD2. There are 16 residues in the CDR3. Germline CDR1 is MNHNS and CDR2 is SASEGT. J gave up 0 bases and V 6 bases, and 11 bases lay outside the gene matches. CDR3 region: CASSLGGSPSSYEQYF. The CDR3 region has the DNA TGTGCCAGCAGCCTCGGGGGGTCACCAAGCTCCTACGAGCAGTACTTC.

This clonotype was recorded at least ten times. The rearrangement links TRBV5-1 to TRBJ2-3; no firm D call. Trimming took off 2 bases at V and 8 bases at J, with 18 bases between the two ends. Germline values: CDR1 SGHRS, CDR2 YFSETQ. This CDR3 spans 15 amino acids. This chain's CDR3 is CASSLGLVGRGTQYF. The CDR3 nucleotides are TGCGCCAGCAGCTTAGGATTGGTTGGACGCGGTACGCAGTATTTT.

This clonotype has more than one count but fewer than ten. This chain links TRBV5-5 with TRBJ1-5; D gene unclear. Germline CDR1 is SGHKS and CDR2 is YYEKEE (reference sequence). This CDR3 region has 14 residues. V shed 4 bases and J shed 4 bases, with 12 bases lying between them. CDR3: CASSPVGYNQPQHF. CDR3 nucleotide sequence: TGTGCCAGCAGCCCGGTCGGGTATAATCAGCCCCAGCATTTT.

This clonotype showed up just a few times. The V gene is TRBV6-5, the J gene TRBJ1-5; 7 nucleotides align to TRBD1. CDR1 is MNHEY, CDR2 SVGAGI, per germline. V lost 0 bases, J lost 6 bases, and 2 bases stayed unmatched. This CDR3 has 14 residues. The CDR3 region is CASSYSGGRQPQHF. In nucleotides, the CDR3 is TGTGCCAGCAGTTACTCAGGGGGCCGTCAGCCCCAGCATTTT.

This clonotype was detected only a few times. The chain employs TRBV5-6 and TRBJ2-6; 8 positions match TRBD1. Per germline, CDR1 SGHDT and CDR2 YYEEEE. Trimming cost V 2 bases and J 0 bases; bases outside gene matches: 4. The CDR3 extends over 17 amino acids. In DNA form, the CDR3 reads TGTGCCAGCAGCTTCAGGGGGCTTCCCTCTGGGGCCAACGTCCTGACTTTC. Its protein product is CASSFRGLPSGANVLTF. The full variable domain, completed using reference TRBV5-6 and TRBJ2-6, is DAGVTQSPTHLIKTRGQQVTLRCSPKSGHDTVSWYQQALGQGPQFIFQYYEEEERQRGNFPDRFSGHQFPNYSSELNVNALLLGDSALYLCASSFRGLPSGANVLTFGAGSRLTVL.

There are a few counts of this clonotype. V usage is TRBV7-3 and J usage is TRBJ1-1; D perhaps matches TRBD1 (5 bases). The CDR3 contains 14 residues. V dropped 4 bases and J dropped 1 base, with 10 bases sitting between them. In germline, CDR1 is SGHTA, CDR2 FQGTGA. CDR3 amino acids: CASSSTGRNTEAFF. The DNA of the CDR3 is TGTGCCAGCAGCTCGACGGGACGGAACACTGAAGCTTTCTTT.

The chain combines TRBV12-3 or TRBV12-4 with TRBJ1-2, with D unresolved. Trimming shortened V by 5 bases and J by 3 bases, and 22 bases separated the two germline ends. There are 17 residues in the CDR3. CDR3 amino acids: CASSPRGGFIFDYGYTF. The CDR3 DNA follows: TGTGCCAGCAGTCCCCGAGGAGGGTTCATTTTCGACTATGGCTACACCTTC.

This clonotype occurred a few times. This rearrangement joins TRBV7-8 to TRBJ2-1, with 7 bases aligning to TRBD2. This CDR3 is built from 15 residues. CDR1 and CDR2 from the germline V gene are SGHVS and FQNEAQ. V lost 5 bases and J lost 6; bases outside the gene matches: 10. CDR3 residues: CASSQIGLVGNEQFF. CDR3 coding DNA: TGTGCCAGCAGCCAAATTGGACTAGTCGGCAATGAGCAGTTCTTC. The variable domain in full, with the rest retrieved from reference TRBV7-8 and TRBJ2-1, is GAGVSQSPRYKVAKRGQDVALRCDPISGHVSLFWYQQALGQGPEFLTYFQNEAQLDKSGLPSDRFFAERPEGSVSTLKIQRTQQEDSAVYLCASSQIGLVGNEQFFGPGTRLTVL.

This clonotype has only a few counts. The chain uses TRBV28 and TRBJ1-5; 9 bases are a match to TRBD1. Germline V gene sequence: CDR1 MDHEN, CDR2 SYDVKM. The V segment lost 2 bases and the J segment 4 bases; nucleotides outside the gene matches: 6. CDR3 length equals 16 residues. The CDR3 is CASSLGGTGINQPQHF. DNA of the CDR3: TGTGCCAGCAGTTTAGGCGGGACAGGGATTAATCAGCCCCAGCATTTT.

V gene TRBV5-1 combines with J gene TRBJ2-2; D possibly corresponds to TRBD2 (6 bases). Germline V CDR1 and CDR2: SGHRS, YFSETQ. The CDR3 loop spans 16 amino acids. V was cut by 1 base and J by 6 bases, with 16 bases left in between. The CDR3 spells CASSLFPGEGAGELFF. In nucleotides, the CDR3 is TGCGCCAGCAGCTTGTTTCCGGGAGAAGGGGCCGGGGAGCTGTTTTTT.

The chain has TRBV7-9 and TRBJ2-4; maybe TRBD1 (5 bases). This CDR3 contains 13 residues. The germline gives CDR1 SEHNR, CDR2 FQNEAQ (reference sequence). Trimming cost V 3 bases and J 6 bases, with 9 bases left between them. The CDR3 DNA follows: TGTGCCAGCAGCTTTGAAGGGGTAAACATTCAGTACTTC. The encoded protein is CASSFEGVNIQYF.

This clonotype occurred once. The CDR3, as DNA: TGTGCCAGCAGCTTGATGGGACGATACGAGCAGTACTTC. This codes for CASSLMGRYEQYF. J is TRBJ2-7 and V is TRBV5-6, with D perhaps assigned TRBD1 or TRBD2 (5 bases each). CDR3 length: 13 amino acids. Germline CDR1 is SGHDT and CDR2 is YYEEEE. V shed 1 base and J shed 4 bases, with 9 bases lying between them.

V and J are TRBV5-5 and TRBJ2-5; 8 bases fit TRBD1. Germline CDR1 is SGHKS and CDR2 is YYEKEE (reference sequence). With 4 bases clipped from V and 4 bases from J, the junction kept 9 bases outside the gene matches. This CDR3 comprises 15 residues. For the CDR3, the DNA is TGTGCCAGCAGCCGCGGACAGGGTAGGGGAGAGACCCAGTACTTC. This encodes CASSRGQGRGETQYF.

V gene TRBV7-9 combines with J gene TRBJ2-3; possibly TRBD2 for D (5 bases). This CDR3 is built from 14 residues. Germline CDR1 reads SEHNR; CDR2 reads FQNEAQ (reference sequence). The V end was cut by 2 bases, the J end by 5 bases, with 11 bases between. The CDR3 sequence: CASSLSSSGDTQYF. In nucleotides, the CDR3 is TGTGCCAGCAGCTTAAGCTCCAGCGGAGATACGCAGTATTTT.

The chain recombines TRBV15 with TRBJ1-4; D is unclear. CDR3 size: 16 residues. CDR1 and CDR2 (germline): LNHNV, YYDKDF (reference sequence). V was trimmed by 1 base and J by 2 bases, leaving 11 bases between them. This CDR3 is CATSRGVGSTNEKLFF. The CDR3 nucleotides are TGTGCCACCAGCAGAGGAGTAGGGTCCACTAATGAAAAACTGTTTTTT.